Below are 30 T cell receptor beta chains sequenced from a single sample in a study of beta chain features in type 1 diabetes. Every isolated RNA sample was fully reverse transcribed, so sequencing captured expressed TCRB transcripts. Assay used: immunoSEQ multiplex PCR; TCRdb lists only in-frame clones, some missing. The data show 120,000 to 150,000 clones, with roughly 48% seen just once and approximately 0.4% held by the top ten. The specimen was Tregs from blood. The receptors were gathered from a man between 18 and 29 years old in good health.

This clone has a handful of counts. The sample carries other DNA sequences with the same CDR3. The chain recombines TRBV28 with TRBJ1-2; D gene ambiguous. The V gene lost 5 bases and the J gene lost 4 bases, with 5 bases spanning the gap. The CDR3 is 11 residues long. The germline V gene has CDR1 MDHEN and CDR2 SYDVKM. The CDR3 coding sequence is TGTGCCAGCAGTAGAGGCTATGGCTACACCTTC. Translation: CASSRGYGYTF.

In this sample, this clone turned up a few times. The J gene is TRBJ2-2, the V gene TRBV6-5, with D uncertain. With 5 bases removed from V and 2 bases from J, the gap between germline ends came to 9 bases. The CDR3 length is 14 residues. Looked up from germline, CDR1 is MNHEY and CDR2 is SVGAGI. The CDR3 DNA follows: TGTGCCAGCAGTCCCTGGCAAAACACCGGGGAGCTGTTTTTT. Translating it yields CASSPWQNTGELFF.

The chain links TRBV30 to TRBJ1-6; 7 bases map to TRBD1. The trim removed 1 base at V and 10 bases at J, leaving 7 bases unmatched. The germline CDR1 and CDR2 sequences are GTSNPN and SVGIG (reference sequence). The CDR3 is made up of 14 amino acids. The DNA for the CDR3 is TGTGCCTGGAGTGGACAGGGAAGACACTCACCCCTCCACTTT. Protein sequence: CAWSGQGRHSPLHF.

J is TRBJ2-2 and V is TRBV5-1; 11 bases line up with TRBD2. J was trimmed by 2 bases and V by 3 bases; bases with no gene match: 6. Germline V gene sequence: CDR1 SGHRS, CDR2 YFSETQ. The CDR3 covers 17 residues. Here the CDR3 reads CASSWIAGGPNTGELFF. The CDR3 DNA is TGCGCCAGCAGCTGGATAGCGGGAGGGCCAAACACCGGGGAGCTGTTTTTT. Using reference TRBV5-1 and TRBJ2-2 for the parts outside the CDR3, the full variable domain is KAGVTQTPRYLIKTRGQQVTLSCSPISGHRSVSWYQQTPGQGLQFLFEYFSETQRNKGNFPGRFSGRQFSNSRSEMNVSTLELGDSALYLCASSWIAGGPNTGELFFGEGSRLTVL.

The J gene is TRBJ2-7, the V gene TRBV6-5; 9 bases fit TRBD1. Germline V gene lookup returns CDR1 MNHEY and CDR2 SVGAGI. The V segment lost 6 bases and the J segment 4 bases; nucleotides outside the gene matches: 10. CDR3 length: 15 residues. CDR3 in amino acids: CASRHRSGTGYEQYF. As DNA, the CDR3 is TGTGCCAGCAGGCACCGCTCCGGGACAGGGTACGAGCAGTACTTC.

The chain carries TRBV7-9 and TRBJ2-7, with a weak D call TRBD2 (5 bases). Trimming removed 1 base from V and 2 bases from J, with 12 bases in between. From germline, CDR1 is SEHNR and CDR2 FQNEAQ (reference sequence). The CDR3 has 15 residues. CDR3 protein: CASSLGSPGTYEQYF. The CDR3 bases are TGTGCCAGCAGCTTAGGATCTCCGGGGACCTACGAGCAGTACTTC. The full variable domain, completed using reference TRBV7-9 and TRBJ2-7, is DTGVSQNPRHKITKRGQNVTFRCDPISEHNRLYWYRQTLGQGPEFLTYFQNEAQLEKSRLLSDRFSAERPKGSFSTLEIQRTEQGDSAMYLCASSLGSPGTYEQYFGPGTRLTVT.

The V call is TRBV28, the J call TRBJ2-7; 9 positions match TRBD2. Germline loops: CDR1 MDHEN, CDR2 SYDVKM. The CDR3 spans 16 residues. The ends lost 3 bases at V and 3 bases at J; junction bases unmatched: 9. The CDR3 spells CASSFRGGVRVYEQYF. The CDR3 DNA sequence: TGTGCCAGCAGTTTTCGCGGGGGGGTGCGGGTCTACGAGCAGTACTTC. Full variable domain (remainder filled in from reference TRBV28 and TRBJ2-7): DVKVTQSSRYLVKRTGEKVFLECVQDMDHENMFWYRQDPGLGLRLIYFSYDVKMKEKGDIPEGYSVSREKKERFSLILESASTNQTSMYLCASSFRGGVRVYEQYFGPGTRLTVT.

This clone turned up a few times. The J gene is TRBJ2-3, the V gene TRBV5-4, with 12 positions matching TRBD2. Germline V gives CDR1 SGHNT, CDR2 YYREEE (reference sequence). This CDR3 region has 17 residues. V trimming: 1 base; J trimming: 2 bases; junction bases outside the gene matches: 5. The CDR3 loop reads CASSLYLAGGLTDTQYF. CDR3 sequence (DNA): TGTGCCAGCAGCTTGTACCTAGCGGGAGGGCTCACAGATACGCAGTATTTT. Based on the CDR3 plus reference TRBV5-4 and TRBJ2-3, the full variable domain is ETGVTQSPTHLIKTRGQQVTLRCSSQSGHNTVSWYQQALGQGPQFIFQYYREEENGRGNFPPRFSGLQFPNYSSELNVNALELDDSALYLCASSLYLAGGLTDTQYFGPGTRLTVL.

The sample holds a few counts of this clone. As DNA, the CDR3 is TGTGCCTGGAGCTACTACAATGAGCAGTTCTTC. Translated: CAWSYYNEQFF. V gene TRBV30 combines with J gene TRBJ2-1; D remains ambiguous. This CDR3 has 11 residues. Trimming stripped 3 bases from V and 3 bases from J, with 3 bases between. Germline-derived CDR1 and CDR2 are GTSNPN and SVGIG (reference sequence). The variable domain in full, with the rest retrieved from reference TRBV30 and TRBJ2-1, is SQTIHQWPATLVQPVGSPLSLECTVEGTSNPNLYWYRQAAGRGLQLLFYSVGIGQISSEVPQNLSASRPQDRQFILSSKKLLLSDSGFYLCAWSYYNEQFFGPGTRLTVL.

The chain combines TRBV11-1 with TRBJ2-3; 7 nucleotides align to TRBD1. Looked up from germline, CDR1 is SGHAT and CDR2 is FQDESV (reference sequence). The CDR3 is 12 amino acids. Germline trimming cut 5 bases from V and 13 bases from J; bases unmatched to any gene: 9. The CDR3 DNA is TGTGCCAGCAGCAGAGAGGGACAGATGAAGTATTTT. This codes for CASSREGQMKYF.

The chain uses TRBV7-8 and TRBJ2-5; 11 bases map to TRBD2. Trimming removed 5 bases from V and 4 bases from J; junction bases left unmatched: 15. Germline-derived CDR1 and CDR2 are SGHVS and FQNEAQ. The CDR3 loop spans 18 amino acids. CDR3 amino acids: CASSQKWGFLAGGETQYF. The CDR3 coding sequence is TGTGCCAGCAGCCAAAAGTGGGGGTTCCTAGCGGGAGGAGAGACCCAGTACTTC.

This clone was seen a handful of times. The rearrangement links TRBV19 to TRBJ1-1; D call uncertain. Trimming shortened V by 3 bases and J by 10 bases, and 15 bases separated the two germline ends. The CDR3 runs 13 residues. The germline V gene encodes CDR1 LNHDA and CDR2 SQIVND (reference sequence). The CDR3 loop reads CASSIFGPGGAFF. The CDR3 nucleotides read TGTGCCAGTAGTATCTTCGGCCCGGGAGGAGCTTTCTTT.

J is TRBJ2-1 and V is TRBV7-9; D is unresolved. Germline values: CDR1 SEHNR, CDR2 FQNEAQ (reference sequence). There are 16 residues in the CDR3. With 6 bases removed from V and 0 bases from J, the gap between germline ends came to 15 bases. The CDR3 coding sequence is TGTGCCAGCAGTTCAACAGTGATGAGCTCCTACAATGAGCAGTTCTTC. This encodes CASSSTVMSSYNEQFF. The variable domain in full, with the rest retrieved from reference TRBV7-9 and TRBJ2-1, is DTGVSQNPRHKITKRGQNVTFRCDPISEHNRLYWYRQTLGQGPEFLTYFQNEAQLEKSRLLSDRFSAERPKGSFSTLEIQRTEQGDSAMYLCASSSTVMSSYNEQFFGPGTRLTVL.

The chain carries TRBV29-1 and TRBJ2-1, with TRBD2 identical over 8 bases. The CDR3 is 13 residues long. J was trimmed by 3 bases and V by 4 bases; bases with no gene match: 2. In germline, CDR1 is SQVTM, CDR2 ANQGSEA. The CDR3 reads CSVGSGSYNEQFF. In DNA, the CDR3 is TGCAGCGTTGGAAGCGGGAGCTACAATGAGCAGTTCTTC.

This chain uses TRBV9 with TRBJ2-7; 9 bases are a match to TRBD2. Trimming removed 0 bases from V and 9 bases from J; junction bases left unmatched: 4. There are 13 residues in the CDR3. CDR1 and CDR2 from the germline V gene are SGDLS and YYNGEE. The DNA of the CDR3 is TGTGCCAGCAGCGTAGAGTCAGCGGGAGGGCAGTACTTC. This codes for CASSVESAGGQYF.

The chain recombines TRBV5-4 with TRBJ2-3, with TRBD2 as a possible D gene (7 bases). This CDR3 spans 17 amino acids. Germline V lookup: CDR1 SGHNT, CDR2 YYREEE (reference sequence). Trimming took 1 base from V and 4 from J, leaving 19 bases between them. The CDR3 bases are TGTGCCAGCAGCTTGATCCCGACAGGTGGGGGGGCAGATACGCAGTATTTT. Translation: CASSLIPTGGGADTQYF.

This clone was counted only a few times. The rearrangement joins TRBV27 to TRBJ2-5; D may be TRBD2 (6 bases). Per the germline V gene, CDR1 is MNHEY and CDR2 is SMNVEV (reference sequence). CDR3 length equals 16 residues. Trimming stripped 0 bases from V and 1 base from J, with 12 bases between. The CDR3 region is CASSLSRLGTQETQYF. The DNA for the CDR3 is TGTGCCAGCAGTTTATCCCGACTAGGGACCCAAGAGACCCAGTACTTC.

V gene TRBV5-1 combines with J gene TRBJ2-1; 7 nucleotides line up with TRBD2. The CDR3 contains 12 residues. The J segment lost 9 bases and the V segment lost 3 bases, leaving 3 bases of the junction unmatched. Germline V gives CDR1 SGHRS, CDR2 YFSETQ. The CDR3 DNA reads as TGCGCCAGCAGCTGGACTAGAACTGAGCAGTTCTTC. This codes for CASSWTRTEQFF.

V gene TRBV7-9 combines with J gene TRBJ2-1; TRBD1 agrees at 7 bases. This CDR3 has 14 residues. Germline V gene data show CDR1 as SEHNR and CDR2 as FQNEAQ (reference sequence). V was pared by 1 base and J by 8 bases, with 5 bases of the junction left unmatched. CDR3 in amino acids: CASSLEQGLDEQFF. DNA for the CDR3: TGTGCCAGCAGCTTAGAACAGGGGTTGGATGAGCAGTTCTTC.

This clone has a handful of counts. V and J are TRBV7-8 and TRBJ2-2; 8 bases are shared with TRBD1. CDR1 and CDR2 from the germline V gene are SGHVS and FQNEAQ. Unmatched junction bases numbered 6, after V lost 5 bases and J lost 1 base. The CDR3 runs to 16 residues. The CDR3 coding sequence is TGTGCCAGCAGCCCCCAGGACAGGGAGAACACCGGGGAGCTGTTTTTT. Translation gives CASSPQDRENTGELFF. Full variable domain (outside the CDR3, taken from reference TRBV7-8 and TRBJ2-2): GAGVSQSPRYKVAKRGQDVALRCDPISGHVSLFWYQQALGQGPEFLTYFQNEAQLDKSGLPSDRFFAERPEGSVSTLKIQRTQQEDSAVYLCASSPQDRENTGELFFGEGSRLTVL.

This clone occurred once. The rearrangement joins TRBV7-2 to TRBJ2-3, with 8 bases identical to TRBD1. The CDR3 length is 15 residues. Trimming took 5 bases from V and 2 from J; bases not matched to a gene: 6. From germline, CDR1 is SGHTA and CDR2 FQGNSA. The CDR3 protein is CASSTRQGITDTQYF. DNA of the CDR3: TGTGCCAGCAGCACCCGACAGGGGATCACAGATACGCAGTATTTT. Supplemented by reference TRBV7-2 and TRBJ2-3, the full variable domain reads GAGVSQSPSNKVTEKGKDVELRCDPISGHTALYWYRQSLGQGLEFLIYFQGNSAPDKSGLPSDRFSAERTGGSVSTLTIQRTQQEDSAVYLCASSTRQGITDTQYFGPGTRLTVL.

The V call is TRBV7-2, the J call TRBJ1-2; maybe TRBD1 (5 bases). V was shortened by 2 bases and J by 0 bases, with 10 bases between the two germline ends. CDR3 length: 15 amino acids. Looked up from germline, CDR1 is SGHTA and CDR2 is FQGNSA. The CDR3 sequence: CASSLNGHANYGYTF. The CDR3 coding sequence is TGTGCCAGCAGCTTAAATGGACATGCTAACTATGGCTACACCTTC.

This clone was counted between two and nine times. Here the CDR3 reads CASSLEQGPQPQHF. DNA for the CDR3: TGTGCCAGCAGCTTAGAACAGGGGCCTCAGCCCCAGCATTTT. The chain joins TRBV7-9 to TRBJ1-5, with 7 positions matching TRBD1. CDR3 size: 14 residues. V lost 1 base and J lost 6; bases outside the gene matches: 3. CDR1 and CDR2 (germline): SEHNR, FQNEAQ (reference sequence). Drawing the rest from reference TRBV7-9 and TRBJ1-5, the complete variable domain is DTGVSQNPRHKITKRGQNVTFRCDPISEHNRLYWYRQTLGQGPEFLTYFQNEAQLEKSRLLSDRFSAERPKGSFSTLEIQRTEQGDSAMYLCASSLEQGPQPQHFGDGTRLSIL.

The chain carries TRBV29-1 and TRBJ2-3; TRBD2 matches at 11 bases. Germline V CDR1 and CDR2: SQVTM, ANQGSEA. The V and J ends lost 4 bases and 0 bases, in that order; junction bases with no gene match: 0. The CDR3 consists of 14 residues. CDR3 nucleotides: TGCAGCGTTGGACTAGCGGGGAGCACAGATACGCAGTATTTT. Translating gives CSVGLAGSTDTQYF.

This clone was found a few times. V and J are TRBV10-3 and TRBJ2-7; TRBD2 agrees at 10 bases. CDR1 and CDR2 from the germline V gene are ENHRY and SYGVKD. V lost 0 bases, J lost 7 bases, and 12 bases stayed unmatched. The CDR3 is 17 residues long. The CDR3 DNA sequence: TGTGCCATCAGTGAGTCCATTAGCGGGGGGCCGCGACGGGAGCAGTACTTC. It yields the protein CAISESISGGPRREQYF.

The chain links TRBV11-2 to TRBJ2-7; 13 positions match TRBD2. The J segment lost 0 bases and the V segment lost 8 bases, leaving 7 bases of the junction unmatched. The CDR3 has 16 amino acids. Germline V lookup: CDR1 SGHAT, CDR2 FQNNGV. The CDR3, as DNA: TGTGCCAGCTTGGGACTAGCGGGGCCCTTCTCCTACGAGCAGTACTTC. As protein: CASLGLAGPFSYEQYF.

This clone occurred a few times. This sequence joins TRBV4-2 and TRBJ2-1; a possible D gene is TRBD2 (6 bases). CDR1 is LGHNA, CDR2 YNFKEQ, per germline. Trimming left V 1 base short and J 10 bases short, with 14 bases between. This CDR3 has 14 amino acids. CDR3 in DNA: TGTGCCAGCAGCCAAGTTACGGGAGCTCTAGAGCAGTTCTTC. Its protein product is CASSQVTGALEQFF.

This clone was counted only a few times. The rearrangement links TRBV28 to TRBJ1-2, with no clear D. The CDR3 is 13 amino acids. Trimming took 1 base from V and 8 from J, leaving 11 bases between them. Germline assignment: CDR1 MDHEN and CDR2 SYDVKM. The CDR3 DNA follows: TGTGCCAGCAGTTTATACCAGGTCCGGGGCTACACCTTC. Its translation: CASSLYQVRGYTF.

CDR3 sequence reads: CASSHGGTGDGYGYTF. The CDR3 DNA follows: TGCGCCAGCAGCCACGGGGGGACAGGAGACGGCTATGGCTACACCTTC. The chain couples TRBV4-3 to TRBJ1-2; 8 bases line up with TRBD1. This CDR3 spans 16 amino acids. Unmatched junction bases numbered 10, after V lost 3 bases and J lost 4 bases. CDR1 LGHNA and CDR2 YSLEER come from the germline V gene.

This clone was picked up a small number of times. The V call is TRBV5-1, the J call TRBJ1-5, with 7 bases that match TRBD1. This CDR3 is built from 14 residues. V dropped 2 bases and J dropped 4; count of bases not matched to a gene: 3. The germline gives CDR1 SGHRS, CDR2 YFSETQ. CDR3 region: CASSLTGENQPQHF. DNA of the CDR3: TGCGCCAGCAGCTTAACAGGGGAGAATCAGCCCCAGCATTTT.